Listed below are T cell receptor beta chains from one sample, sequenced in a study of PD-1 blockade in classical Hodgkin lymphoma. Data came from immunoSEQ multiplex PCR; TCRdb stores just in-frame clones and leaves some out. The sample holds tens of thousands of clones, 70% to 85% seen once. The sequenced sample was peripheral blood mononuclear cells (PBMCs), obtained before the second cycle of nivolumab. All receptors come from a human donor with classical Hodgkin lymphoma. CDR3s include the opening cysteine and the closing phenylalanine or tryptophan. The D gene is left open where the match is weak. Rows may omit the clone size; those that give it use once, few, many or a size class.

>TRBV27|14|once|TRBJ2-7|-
CASSLGGNSYEQYF
TGTGCCAGCAGTTTAGGGGGGAACTCCTACGAGCAGTACTTC
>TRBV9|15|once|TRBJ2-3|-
CASSVVSRGADTQYF
TGTGCCAGCAGCGTAGTGAGTAGAGGGGCAGATACGCAGTATTTT
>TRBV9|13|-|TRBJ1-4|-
CASSDREDEKLFF
TGTGCCAGCAGCGACAGGGAGGATGAAAAACTGTTTTTT
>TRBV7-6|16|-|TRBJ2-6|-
CASSPILSSGANVLTF
TGTGCCAGCAGCCCCATCCTGTCCTCTGGGGCCAACGTCCTGACTTTC
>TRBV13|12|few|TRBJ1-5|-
CASSDGSRTVVF
TGTGCCAGCAGTGATGGGTCGCGGACAGTTGTTTTT
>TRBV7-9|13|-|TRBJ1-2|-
CASSLESSYGYTF
TGTGCCAGCAGCTTAGAATCCAGCTATGGCTACACCTTC
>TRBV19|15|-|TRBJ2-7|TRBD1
CASSFLTGGIYEQYF
TGTGCCAGTAGTTTCCTTACAGGGGGCATCTACGAGCAGTACTTC
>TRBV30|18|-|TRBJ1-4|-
CAWSNWQSHPATNEKLFF
TGTGCCTGGAGTAATTGGCAGAGCCATCCCGCAACTAATGAAAAACTGTTTTTT
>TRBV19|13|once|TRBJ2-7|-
CASSIILEYEQYF
TGTGCCAGTAGTATAATTTTGGAGTACGAGCAGTACTTC
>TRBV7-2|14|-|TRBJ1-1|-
CASSLRPSNTEAFF
TGTGCCAGCAGCTTACGGCCGTCCAACACTGAAGCTTTCTTT
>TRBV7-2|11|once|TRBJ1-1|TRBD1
CASRNTGGAFF
TGTGCCAGCAGGAACACAGGGGGGGCTTTCTTT
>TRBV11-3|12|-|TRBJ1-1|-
CASSPDGTEAFF
TGTGCCAGCAGCCCCGATGGAACTGAAGCTTTCTTT
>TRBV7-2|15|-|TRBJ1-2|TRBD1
CASSLALGQKLGYTF
TGTGCCAGCAGCTTAGCATTGGGACAGAAATTGGGCTACACCTTC
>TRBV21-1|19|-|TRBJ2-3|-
CASSKRNLQRERPTDTQYF
TGTGCCAGCAGCAAACGAAATTTACAGCGGGAGAGGCCCACAGATACGCAGTATTTT
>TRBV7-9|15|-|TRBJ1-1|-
CASSLYRDTSTEAFF
TGTGCCAGCAGCTTGTATAGGGATACGAGCACTGAAGCTTTCTTT
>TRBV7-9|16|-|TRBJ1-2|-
CASSLVGLQGNYGYTF
TGTGCCAGCAGCTTAGTGGGATTACAGGGTAACTATGGCTACACCTTC
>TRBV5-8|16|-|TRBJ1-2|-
CASSQGRPLGGYGYTF
TGTGCCAGCAGCCAGGGCAGACCTCTAGGCGGCTATGGCTACACCTTC
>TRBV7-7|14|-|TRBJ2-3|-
CASSLDGSTDTQYF
TGTGCCAGCAGCTTAGATGGTAGCACAGATACGCAGTATTTT
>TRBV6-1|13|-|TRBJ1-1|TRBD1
CASSVDRDTEAFF
TGTGCCAGCAGTGTGGACAGGGACACTGAAGCTTTCTTT
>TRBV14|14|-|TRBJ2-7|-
CASSRAPYRAEQYF
TGTGCCAGCAGCCGCGCCCCCTATCGGGCCGAGCAGTACTTC
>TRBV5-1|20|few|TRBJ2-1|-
CASSPGSGGHPPSSYNEQFF
TGCGCCAGCAGTCCTGGGTCAGGCGGCCACCCCCCGAGCTCCTACAATGAGCAGTTCTTC
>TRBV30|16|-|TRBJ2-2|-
CAWNLFPSGITGELFF
TGTGCCTGGAACCTCTTTCCCAGCGGAATCACCGGGGAGCTGTTTTTT
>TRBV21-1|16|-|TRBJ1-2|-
CASSKAPGQLSNGYTF
TGTGCCAGCAGCAAAGCCCCTGGACAGCTGAGCAATGGCTACACCTTC
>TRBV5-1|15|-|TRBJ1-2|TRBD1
CASSLVAGTGGGYTF
TGCGCCAGCAGCTTGGTAGCCGGGACAGGGGGTGGCTACACCTTC
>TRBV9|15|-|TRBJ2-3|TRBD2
CASSVRGDPTDTQYF
TGTGCCAGCAGCGTGCGGGGGGATCCCACAGATACGCAGTATTTT
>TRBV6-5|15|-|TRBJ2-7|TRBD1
CASSLGQGATYEQYF
TGTGCCAGCAGTTTGGGACAGGGGGCCACCTACGAGCAGTACTTC
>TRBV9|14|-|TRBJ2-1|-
CASSVGPGSDEQFF
TGTGCCAGCAGCGTAGGACCCGGCTCCGATGAGCAGTTCTTC
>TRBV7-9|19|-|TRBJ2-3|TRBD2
CASSRLAGAYISSTDTQYF
TGTGCCAGCAGCCGCCTAGCGGGGGCCTACATTTCTAGCACAGATACGCAGTATTTT
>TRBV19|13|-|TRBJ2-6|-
CASRMAGANVLTF
TGTGCCAGTAGAATGGCTGGGGCCAACGTCCTGACTTTC
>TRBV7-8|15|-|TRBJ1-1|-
CASSLRPDTNTEAFF
TGTGCCAGCAGCTTAAGGCCGGATACGAACACTGAAGCTTTCTTT
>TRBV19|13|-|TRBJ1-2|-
CASGMEGFNGYTF
TGTGCCAGTGGGATGGAGGGTTTTAATGGCTACACCTTC
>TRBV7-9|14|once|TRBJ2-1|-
CASSLSTSPNEQFF
TGTGCCAGCAGCTTAAGTACTAGTCCCAATGAGCAGTTCTTC
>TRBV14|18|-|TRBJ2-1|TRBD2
CASSHRSPGLAGVNEQFF
TGTGCCAGCAGCCACAGATCACCGGGACTAGCGGGAGTCAATGAGCAGTTCTTC